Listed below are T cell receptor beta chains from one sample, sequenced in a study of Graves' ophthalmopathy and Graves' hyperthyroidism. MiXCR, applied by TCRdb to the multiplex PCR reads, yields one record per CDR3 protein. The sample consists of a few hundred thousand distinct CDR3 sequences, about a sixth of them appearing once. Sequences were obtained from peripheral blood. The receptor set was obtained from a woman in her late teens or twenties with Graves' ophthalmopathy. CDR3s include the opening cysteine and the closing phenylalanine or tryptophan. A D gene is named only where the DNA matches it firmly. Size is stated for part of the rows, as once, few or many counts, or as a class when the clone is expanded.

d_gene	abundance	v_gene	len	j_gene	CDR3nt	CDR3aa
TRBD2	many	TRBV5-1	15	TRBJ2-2	TGCGCCAGCAGCTTGAGGACTAGCGGCTCCGGGGAGCTGTTTTTT	CASSLRTSGSGELFF
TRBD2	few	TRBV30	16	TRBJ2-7	TGTGCCTGGAGTGTACGCCGAGCGGGAAACTCCTACGAGCAGTACTTC	CAWSVRRAGNSYEQYF
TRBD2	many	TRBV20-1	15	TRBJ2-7	TGCAGTGCTAGAGGGCTAGCGGGGACCACCTACGAGCAGTACTTC	CSARGLAGTTYEQYF
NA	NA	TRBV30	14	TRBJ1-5	TGTGCCTGGAGAGGTAAGGGGGGATACCAGCCCCAGCATTTT	CAWRGKGGYQPQHF
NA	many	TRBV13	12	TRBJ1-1	TGTGCCAGCAGCTTCCCCGGGGGTGAAGCTTTCTTT	CASSFPGGEAFF
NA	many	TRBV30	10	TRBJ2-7	TGTGCCTGGAGACTAGACGAGCAGTACTTC	CAWRLDEQYF
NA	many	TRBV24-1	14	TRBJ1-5	TGTGCCACCAGTGGATACCATAGCAATCAGCCCCAGCATTTT	CATSGYHSNQPQHF
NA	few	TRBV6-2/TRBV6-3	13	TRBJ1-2	TGTGCCAGCAGTTACGACGAGACGTTCGGCTACACCTTC	CASSYDETFGYTF
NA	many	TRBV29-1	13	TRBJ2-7	TGCAGCGTTGAAATGGGGGTCTCCTACGAGCAGTACTTC	CSVEMGVSYEQYF
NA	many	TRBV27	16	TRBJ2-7	TGTGCCAGCAGTTCTGGTCGCGGCCTAGCTCCCGACGAGCAGTACTTC	CASSSGRGLAPDEQYF
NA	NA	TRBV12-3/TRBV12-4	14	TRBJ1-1	TGTGCCAGCAAGCCCCCCTGGCAGAACACTGAAGCTTTCTTT	CASKPPWQNTEAFF
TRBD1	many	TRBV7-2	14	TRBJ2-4	TGTGCCAGCAGCTTACCCAGGGGGCAGGACATTCAGTACTTC	CASSLPRGQDIQYF
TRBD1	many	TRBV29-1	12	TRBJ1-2	TGCAGCGTTGTGACAGGGACCTATGGCTACACCTTC	CSVVTGTYGYTF
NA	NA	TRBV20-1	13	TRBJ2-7	TGCAGTGCTAGCTGGCGGACCTCCTACGAGCAGTACTTC	CSASWRTSYEQYF
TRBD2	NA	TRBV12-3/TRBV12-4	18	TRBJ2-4	TGTGCCAGCAGCCCAAGCGGGAGGGAGAGACTAGCCAAAAACATTCAGTACTTC	CASSPSGRERLAKNIQYF
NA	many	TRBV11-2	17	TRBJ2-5	TGTGCCAGCAGCTCCCCCCTCGGACCTTCGTACCAAGAGACCCAGTACTTC	CASSSPLGPSYQETQYF
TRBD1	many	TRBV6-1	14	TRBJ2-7	TGTGCCAGCAGTGACTGGGACAGACTCTACGAGCAGTACTTC	CASSDWDRLYEQYF
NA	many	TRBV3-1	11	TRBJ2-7	TGTGCCAGCAGCGAGTACTACGAGCAGTACTTC	CASSEYYEQYF
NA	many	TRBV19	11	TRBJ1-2	TGTGCCAGTACCACTTCCGTGGGGCACACCTTC	CASTTSVGHTF
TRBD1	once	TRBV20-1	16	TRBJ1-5	TGCAGTGCTAGAGACCCGGGACAGGGATTTAATCAGCCCCAGCATTTT	CSARDPGQGFNQPQHF
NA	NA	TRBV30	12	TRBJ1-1	TGTGCCTGGAGCCGTGAGAACACTGAAGCTTTCTTT	CAWSRENTEAFF
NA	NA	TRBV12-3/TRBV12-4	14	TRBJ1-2	TGTGCCAGCAGTCCCGGGACAAAAAACTATGGCTACACCTTC	CASSPGTKNYGYTF